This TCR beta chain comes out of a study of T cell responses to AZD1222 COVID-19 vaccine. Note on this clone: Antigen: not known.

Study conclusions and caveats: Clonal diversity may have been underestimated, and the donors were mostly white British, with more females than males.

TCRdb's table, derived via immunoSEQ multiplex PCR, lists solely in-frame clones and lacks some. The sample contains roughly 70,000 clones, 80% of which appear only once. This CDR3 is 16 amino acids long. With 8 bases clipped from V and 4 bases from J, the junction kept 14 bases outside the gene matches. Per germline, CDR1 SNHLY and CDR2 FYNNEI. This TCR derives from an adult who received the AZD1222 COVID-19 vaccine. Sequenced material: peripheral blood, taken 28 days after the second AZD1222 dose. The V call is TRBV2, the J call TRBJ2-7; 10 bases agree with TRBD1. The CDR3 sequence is CASPSSPGQGEYEQYF. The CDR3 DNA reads TGTGCCAGCCCGTCTTCTCCCGGACAGGGGGAATACGAGCAGTACTTC.